This TCR beta chain was sequenced in a study of Graves' ophthalmopathy and Graves' hyperthyroidism. The study's findings and limits: Clonotypes were expanded in thyroid at above 0.001 frequency, and most also appeared in blood.

Germline CDR1 reads SGHTA; CDR2 reads FQGNSA. Trimming took 5 bases from V and 7 from J, leaving 11 bases between them. The CDR3 covers 12 residues. This clonotype has at least ten counts. The target antigen is unknown. For repertoire sequencing, the TCR beta CDR3 regions were amplified from RNA transcripts. HTBI primers primed a first-round RT-PCR, and a second-round multiplex PCR followed. One entry per CDR3 protein, called by TCRdb with MiXCR from the multiplex PCR reads. The table lists some 350,000 distinct CDR3 sequences, roughly a sixth of them singletons, with 2.4% in the top ten. This chain connects TRBV7-2 to TRBJ1-2; unclear D gene. This clonotype was obtained from an adult woman with stable Graves' hyperthyroidism. Specimen: peripheral blood. The DNA for the CDR3 is TGTGCCAGCAGCCCCCGAGCGACTGGCTACACCTTC. Protein: CASSPRATGYTF.